This T cell receptor (beta chain) was sequenced during a study of cytomegalovirus exposure and HLA in healthy donors. Study-wide results and caveats: Most TCRs appeared rarely, but some public TCRs recurred in many donors.

CDR1 is SEHNR, CDR2 FQNEAQ, per germline (reference sequence). The CDR3 loop spans 13 amino acids. The ends were cut back, 5 bases at V and 4 bases at J, with 11 bases in the middle. The PCR was carried out with 60 Vbeta primers and 13 Jbeta primers. Assay: immunoSEQ multiplex PCR; the TCRdb copy retains only in-frame clones and omits some. The sample records 150,000 to 200,000 clones, about 86% being singletons. This clone was observed a single time. Its specificity is not known. Sequences were obtained from PBMCs. This chain joins TRBV7-9 and TRBJ1-1; TRBD1 is a possible D gene (6 bases). This receptor was obtained from a woman aged 18-30 years in good health and CMV-seropositive. The CDR3 DNA reads as TGTGCCAGCAGCCCACGGACAGCCACTGAAGCTTTCTTT. Its translation: CASSPRTATEAFF.